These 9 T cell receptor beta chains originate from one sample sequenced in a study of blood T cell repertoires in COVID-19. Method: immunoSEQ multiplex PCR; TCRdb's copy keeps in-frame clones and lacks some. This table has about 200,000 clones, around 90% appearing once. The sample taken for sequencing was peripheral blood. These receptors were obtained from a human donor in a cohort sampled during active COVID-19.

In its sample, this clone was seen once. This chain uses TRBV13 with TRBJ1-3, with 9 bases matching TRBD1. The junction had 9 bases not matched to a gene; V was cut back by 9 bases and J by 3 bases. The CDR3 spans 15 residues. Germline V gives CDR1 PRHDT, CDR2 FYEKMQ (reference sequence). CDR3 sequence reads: CASWNRGQDGNTIYF. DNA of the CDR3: TGTGCCAGTTGGAACAGGGGGCAGGATGGAAACACCATATATTTT.

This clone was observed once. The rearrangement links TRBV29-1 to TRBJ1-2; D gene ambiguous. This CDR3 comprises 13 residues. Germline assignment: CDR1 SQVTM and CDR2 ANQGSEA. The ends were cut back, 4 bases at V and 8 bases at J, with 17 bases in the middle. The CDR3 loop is CSVAVTVARGYTF. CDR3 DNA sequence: TGCAGCGTTGCCGTTACAGTGGCCCGGGGCTACACCTTC.

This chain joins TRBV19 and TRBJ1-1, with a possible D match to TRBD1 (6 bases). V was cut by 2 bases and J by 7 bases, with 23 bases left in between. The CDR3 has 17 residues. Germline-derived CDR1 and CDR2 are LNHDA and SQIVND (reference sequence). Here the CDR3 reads CASSILAGAPRLGEAFF. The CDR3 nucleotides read TGTGCCAGTAGTATATTAGCGGGGGCGCCAAGGTTGGGTGAAGCTTTCTTT.

The CDR3 region is CASSRGLGQSSYNEQFF. The CDR3 bases are TGTGCCAGCAGTCGGGGGTTGGGACAGAGCTCCTACAATGAGCAGTTCTTC. The gene calls are TRBV14 and TRBJ2-1, with D perhaps matching TRBD1 (7 bases). V lost 6 bases and J 0 bases, leaving 18 bases between the germline ends. Germline V gene sequence: CDR1 SGHDN, CDR2 FVKESK. This CDR3 spans 17 amino acids.

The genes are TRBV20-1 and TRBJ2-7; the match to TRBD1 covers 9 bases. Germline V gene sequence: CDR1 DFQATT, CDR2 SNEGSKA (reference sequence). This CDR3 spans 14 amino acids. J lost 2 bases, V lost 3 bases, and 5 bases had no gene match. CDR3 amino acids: CSASGRTGAYEQYF. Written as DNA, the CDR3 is TGCAGTGCTAGTGGTCGGACAGGGGCCTACGAGCAGTACTTC.

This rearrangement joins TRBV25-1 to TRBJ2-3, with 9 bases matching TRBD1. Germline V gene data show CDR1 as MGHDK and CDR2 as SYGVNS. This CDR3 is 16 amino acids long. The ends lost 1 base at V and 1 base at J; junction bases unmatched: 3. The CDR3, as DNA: TGTGCCAGCAGTGAATCGAGGACAGGGGGCACAGATACGCAGTATTTT. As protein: CASSESRTGGTDTQYF.

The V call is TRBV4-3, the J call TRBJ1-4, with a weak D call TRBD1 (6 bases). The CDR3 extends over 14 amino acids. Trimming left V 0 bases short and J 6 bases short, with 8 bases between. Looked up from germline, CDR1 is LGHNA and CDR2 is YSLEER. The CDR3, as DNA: TGCGCCAGCAGCCAAGATCAGGGGTATGAAAAACTGTTTTTT. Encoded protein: CASSQDQGYEKLFF.

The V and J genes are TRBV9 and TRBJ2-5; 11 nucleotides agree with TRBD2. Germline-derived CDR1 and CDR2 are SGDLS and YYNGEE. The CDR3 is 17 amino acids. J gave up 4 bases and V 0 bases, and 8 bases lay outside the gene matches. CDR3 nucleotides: TGTGCCAGCAGCGTAGCCCCGGCTAGCGGGAGGCGAGAGACCCAGTACTTC. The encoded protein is CASSVAPASGRRETQYF.

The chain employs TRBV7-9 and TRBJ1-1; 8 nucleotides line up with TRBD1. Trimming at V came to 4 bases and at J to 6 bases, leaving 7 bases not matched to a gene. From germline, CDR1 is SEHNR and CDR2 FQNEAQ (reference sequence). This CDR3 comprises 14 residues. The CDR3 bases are TGTGCCAGCAGCTCAGGACAGGGAGTGGCTGAAGCTTTCTTT. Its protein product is CASSSGQGVAEAFF.